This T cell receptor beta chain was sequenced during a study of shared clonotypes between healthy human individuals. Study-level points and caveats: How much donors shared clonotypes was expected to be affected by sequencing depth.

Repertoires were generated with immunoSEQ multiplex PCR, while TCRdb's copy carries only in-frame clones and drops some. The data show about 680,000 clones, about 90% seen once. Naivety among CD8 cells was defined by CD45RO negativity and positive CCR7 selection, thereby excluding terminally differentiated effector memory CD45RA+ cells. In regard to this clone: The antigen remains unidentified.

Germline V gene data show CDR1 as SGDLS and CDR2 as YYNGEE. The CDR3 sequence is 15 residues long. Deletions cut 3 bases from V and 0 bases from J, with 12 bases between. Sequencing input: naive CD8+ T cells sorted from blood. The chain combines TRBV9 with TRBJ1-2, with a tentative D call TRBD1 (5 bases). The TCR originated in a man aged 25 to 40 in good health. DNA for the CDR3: TGTGCCAGCAGCGGTGTTCGGGGGGCTAACTATGGCTACACCTTC. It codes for CASSGVRGANYGYTF.